This section outlines one T cell receptor (beta chain) sequence together with its context. The antigen it recognizes is unknown. It has no much larger one-base neighbor in the sample; base qualities were not kept. From each donor, a single peripheral blood sample of 95 to 150 mL on average was drawn into heparinised tubes. Using a panel that included CD45RO, CCR7, CD25, CD127, CD95 and CD27, naive, central memory, regulatory and stem cell-like memory CD4+ T cells were sorted on a BD FACSAria II. All sorted populations exceeded 95% purity. Right away, PBMCs were isolated by Lymphoprep density gradient centrifugation and were stained directly, with no culture step. To minimize batch effects, samples were stained and sorted in pairs, one healthy donor with one patient per experiment. All of the isolated RNA was reverse transcribed with the High Capacity cDNA Reverse Transcription Kit, so expressed TCRB transcripts were sequenced. Deep immunoSEQ sequencing was performed on naive, central memory and regulatory T cell samples, with an average of approximately 4 million total reads per sample. Sorted cells were lysed in RLT buffer, and RNA was extracted using DNase-treated RNeasy Micro or Mini kits according to cell number. To prevent cross-contamination, every cell subset was processed on its own, while patient and healthy donor samples were processed together. TCRB sequences were amplified from cDNA with the immunoSEQ multiplex PCR, producing 87-bp fragments spanning the CDR3 region. The amplicons were sequenced using the Illumina HiSeq platform. In the paper's pipeline: Synthetic template baselines were used to correct PCR bias computationally, reads within Hamming distance 2 were collapsed, and singletons that could not be merged were discarded. Reads were aligned to IMGT to assign V, D and J genes, CDR3 length, and insertions or deletions at six rearrangement sites. Within each subset, clonotype counts were normalized to sorted cell number, after which true diversity and Gini coefficients were computed with the tcR R package. Repertoire sharing was quantified using the overlap coefficient calculated on TCRB nucleotide sequences. As a proxy for the pre-selection repertoire, out-of-frame TCRB sequences from naive cells were analyzed. Imported from immuneACCESS, the table was reduced by TCRdb to in-frame sequences with V and J called. These copies leave out some clones; in studies compared against another copy, an unresolved V gene accounts for under half, and the cause of the remainder is not known. Clone size and V and J calls were adopted from that table, with D and trimming inferred from the DNA. This sample gives around 500,000 clones in total; 9.5% to 12% of them show up just once. More than 0.045% of the sample rests with the top ten.

The CDR3 covers 12 residues, taking in both the cysteine and the phenylalanine. Only CDR3 DNA is held: 36 bases, read in frame from base 1. V lost 6 bases and J lost 5 bases; the stretch between them is 10 bases long. From the germline V gene (reference sequence), CDR1 is LNHDA and CDR2 is SQIVND. This sample was included in a study of beta chain features in type 1 diabetes (dated by TCRdb to 2017 to 2018). With regard to the full study: Patients and healthy donors did not differ in mean age, gender distribution, total cell number or subset yield. A total of around 110,000,000 sorted cells were examined across all samples, and a strong correlation was observed between cell number per subset and RNA yield. The study compared TCRB repertoires of sorted circulating CD4+ T cell subsets between recently diagnosed type 1 diabetes patients and matched healthy donors. Regulatory and stem cell-like memory subsets were obtained from only 8 patients and roughly eight healthy donors, while naive and central memory subsets were obtained from all 28 donors.

Broad study findings and their caveats: Because cDNA rather than genomic DNA was sequenced, highly expressing activated cells could have been over-represented, although no difference in activation and CD3 levels was found between groups. HLA sub-analyses involved small numbers of individuals, so any influence of HLA type on TCRB rearrangement remained unresolved. Naive, central memory and regulatory TCRB repertoires appeared more similar among patients than among healthy donors. PCR may preferentially amplify shorter templates, but because patient and control samples were amplified and corrected together, any resulting skew would affect both groups equally. In all four CD4+ subsets, TCRB CDR3 length was moderately but significantly shorter in type 1 diabetes patients. At VDJ recombination sites, patients with type 1 diabetes made fewer insertions and deleted more nucleotides, a pattern implying thymic rearrangement abnormalities.

The TCR originated in a woman aged 18-29 years in good health. The sequence joins TRBV19 to TRBJ1-2; possibly the D gene is TRBD1, per 6 matching bases. What was sequenced was naive CD4+ T cells from blood. What this sample's cell subset or site label stands for: true naive CD4+ T cells. This receptor has the CDR3 CASSITGYGYTF. Read as DNA, the sequence is TGTGCCAGTAGCATTACAGGGTATGGCTACACCTTC.